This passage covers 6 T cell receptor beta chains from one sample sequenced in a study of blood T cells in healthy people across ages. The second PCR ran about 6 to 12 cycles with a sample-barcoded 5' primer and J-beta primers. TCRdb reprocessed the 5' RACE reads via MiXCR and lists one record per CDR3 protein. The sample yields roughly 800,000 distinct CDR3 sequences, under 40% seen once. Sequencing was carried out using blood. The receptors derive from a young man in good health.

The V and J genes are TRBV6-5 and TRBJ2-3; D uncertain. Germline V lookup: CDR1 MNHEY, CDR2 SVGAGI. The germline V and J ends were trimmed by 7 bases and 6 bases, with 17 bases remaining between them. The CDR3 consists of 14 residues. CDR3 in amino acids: CASKPDYFMDTQYF. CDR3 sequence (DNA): TGTGCCAGCAAACCTGATTATTTCATGGATACGCAGTATTTT.

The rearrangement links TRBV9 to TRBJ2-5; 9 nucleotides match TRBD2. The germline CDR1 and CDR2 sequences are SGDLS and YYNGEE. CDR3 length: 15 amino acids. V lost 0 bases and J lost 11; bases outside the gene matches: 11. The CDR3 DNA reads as TGTGCCAGCAGCGTAGCGGCGGGGGGGACCAATGAGCAGTACTTC. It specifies CASSVAAGGTNEQYF.

The CDR3 sequence: CASSLNNKGYEQYF. The DNA of the CDR3 is TGTGCCAGCAGCTTAAACAACAAAGGCTACGAGCAGTACTTC. The chain is built from TRBV7-9 and TRBJ2-7; D is unclear. This CDR3 region has 14 residues. In germline, CDR1 is SEHNR, CDR2 FQNEAQ (reference sequence). V was shortened by 2 bases and J by 3 bases, with 11 bases between the two germline ends.

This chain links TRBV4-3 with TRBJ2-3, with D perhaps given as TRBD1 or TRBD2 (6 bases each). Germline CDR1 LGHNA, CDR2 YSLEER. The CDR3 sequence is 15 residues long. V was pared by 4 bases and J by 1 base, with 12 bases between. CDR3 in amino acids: CASSLGGHGTDTQYF. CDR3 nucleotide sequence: TGCGCCAGCAGCCTAGGGGGGCACGGCACAGATACGCAGTATTTT.

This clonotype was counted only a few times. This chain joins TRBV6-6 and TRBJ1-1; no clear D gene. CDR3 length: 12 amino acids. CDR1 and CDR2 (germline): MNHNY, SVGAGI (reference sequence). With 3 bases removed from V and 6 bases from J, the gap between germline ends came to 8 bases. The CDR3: CASSYIISEAFF. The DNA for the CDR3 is TGTGCCAGCAGTTATATAATTTCTGAAGCTTTCTTT.

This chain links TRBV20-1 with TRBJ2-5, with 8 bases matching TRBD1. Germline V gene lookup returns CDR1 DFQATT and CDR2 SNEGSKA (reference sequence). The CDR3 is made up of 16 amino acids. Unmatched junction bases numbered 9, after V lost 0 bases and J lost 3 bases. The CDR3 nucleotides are TGCAGTGCTAGAGATGGCGGACAGGGCGGGGAAGAGACCCAGTACTTC. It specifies CSARDGGQGGEETQYF.